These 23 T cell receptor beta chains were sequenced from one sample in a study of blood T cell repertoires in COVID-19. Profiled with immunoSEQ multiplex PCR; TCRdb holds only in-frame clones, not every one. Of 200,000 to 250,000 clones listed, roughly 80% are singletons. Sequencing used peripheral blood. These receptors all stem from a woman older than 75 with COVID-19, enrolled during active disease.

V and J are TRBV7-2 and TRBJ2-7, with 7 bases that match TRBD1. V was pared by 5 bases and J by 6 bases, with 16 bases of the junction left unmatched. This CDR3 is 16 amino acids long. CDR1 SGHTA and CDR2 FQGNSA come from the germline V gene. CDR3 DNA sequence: TGTGCCAGCAGCACCCCCCGACAGGGTTTCCTGTCCGAGCAGTACTTC. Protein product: CASSTPRQGFLSEQYF.

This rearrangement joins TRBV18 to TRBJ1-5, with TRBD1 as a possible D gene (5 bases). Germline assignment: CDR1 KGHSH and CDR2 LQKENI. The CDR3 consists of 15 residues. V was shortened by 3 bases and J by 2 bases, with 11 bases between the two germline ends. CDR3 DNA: TGTGCCAGCTCACCTGCAGGGAAAGGCAATCAGCCCCAGCATTTT. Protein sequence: CASSPAGKGNQPQHF. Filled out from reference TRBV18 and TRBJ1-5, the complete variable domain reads NAGVMQNPRHLVRRRGQEARLRCSPMKGHSHVYWYRQLPEEGLKFMVYLQKENIIDESGMPKERFSAEFPKEGPSILRIQQVVRGDSAAYFCASSPAGKGNQPQHFGDGTRLSIL.

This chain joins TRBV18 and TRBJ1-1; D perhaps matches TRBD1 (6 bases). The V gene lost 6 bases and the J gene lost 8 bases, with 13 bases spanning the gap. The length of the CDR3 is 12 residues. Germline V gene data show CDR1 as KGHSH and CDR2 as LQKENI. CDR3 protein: CASSLARGEAFF. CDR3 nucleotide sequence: TGTGCCAGCTCGTTAGCTAGGGGGGAAGCTTTCTTT.

DNA of the CDR3: TGTGCCAGCTCAAGGGAGGGTGAACCAGTTGAAGCTTTCTTT. Its protein product is CASSREGEPVEAFF. The gene calls are TRBV7-9 and TRBJ1-1; D not certain. Germline values: CDR1 SEHNR, CDR2 FQNEAQ (reference sequence). The ends were cut back, 8 bases at V and 7 bases at J, with 20 bases in the middle. The CDR3 sequence is 14 residues long.

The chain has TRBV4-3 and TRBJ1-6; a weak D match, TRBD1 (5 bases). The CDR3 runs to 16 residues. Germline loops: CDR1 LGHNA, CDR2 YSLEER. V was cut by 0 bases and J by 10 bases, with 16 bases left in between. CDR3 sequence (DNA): TGCGCCAGCAGCCAAGATGGGGCAGGGAAAGGCTCACCCCTCCACTTT. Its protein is CASSQDGAGKGSPLHF.

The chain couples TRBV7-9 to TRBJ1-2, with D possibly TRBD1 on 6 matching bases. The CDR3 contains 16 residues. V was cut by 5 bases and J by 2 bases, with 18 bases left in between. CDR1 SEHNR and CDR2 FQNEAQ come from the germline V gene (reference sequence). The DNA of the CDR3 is TGTGCCAGCAGCCCAGTAGGGGGGGCCTTCAACTATGGCTACACCTTC. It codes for CASSPVGGAFNYGYTF.

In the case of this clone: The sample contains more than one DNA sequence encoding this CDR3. CDR3 sequence reads: CASSLTGGNTEAFF. CDR3 DNA: TGTGCCAGCAGTTTGACAGGGGGAAACACTGAAGCTTTCTTT. The V gene is TRBV6-5, the J gene TRBJ1-1, with 9 bases that match TRBD1. Germline V gene sequence: CDR1 MNHEY, CDR2 SVGAGI. V trimming: 4 bases; J trimming: 2 bases; junction bases outside the gene matches: 2. CDR3 length: 14 residues.

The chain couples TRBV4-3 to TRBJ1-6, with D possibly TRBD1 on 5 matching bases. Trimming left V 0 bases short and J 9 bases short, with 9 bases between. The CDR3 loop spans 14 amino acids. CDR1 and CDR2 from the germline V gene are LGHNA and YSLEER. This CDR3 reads CASSQEQGFSPLHF. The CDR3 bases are TGCGCCAGCAGCCAAGAGCAGGGTTTTTCACCCCTCCACTTT.

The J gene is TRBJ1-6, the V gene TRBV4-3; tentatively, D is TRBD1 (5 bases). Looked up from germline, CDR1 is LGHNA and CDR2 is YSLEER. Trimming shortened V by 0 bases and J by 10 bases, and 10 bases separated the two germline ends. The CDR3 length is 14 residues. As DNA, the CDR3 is TGCGCCAGCAGCCAAGACCAAGGGGTCTCACCCCTCCACTTT. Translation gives CASSQDQGVSPLHF.

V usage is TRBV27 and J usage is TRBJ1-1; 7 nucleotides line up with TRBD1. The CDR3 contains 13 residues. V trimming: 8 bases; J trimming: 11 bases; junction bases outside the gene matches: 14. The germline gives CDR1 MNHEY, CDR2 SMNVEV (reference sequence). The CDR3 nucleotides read TGTGCCAGCGCTAGGACAGGTCCGATCGAGGCTTTCTTT. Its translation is CASARTGPIEAFF.

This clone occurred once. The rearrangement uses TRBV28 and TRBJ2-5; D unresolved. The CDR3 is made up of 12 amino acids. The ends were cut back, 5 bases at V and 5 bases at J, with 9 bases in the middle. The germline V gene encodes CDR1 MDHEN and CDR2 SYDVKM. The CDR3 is CASSLNWETQYF. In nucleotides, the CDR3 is TGTGCCAGCAGTCTAAACTGGGAGACCCAGTACTTC.

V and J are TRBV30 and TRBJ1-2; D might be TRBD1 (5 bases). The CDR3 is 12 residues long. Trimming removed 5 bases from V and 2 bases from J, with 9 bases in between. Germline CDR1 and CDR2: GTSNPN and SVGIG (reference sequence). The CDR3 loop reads CAWVKGNYGYTF. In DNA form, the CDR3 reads TGTGCCTGGGTAAAGGGGAACTATGGCTACACCTTC.

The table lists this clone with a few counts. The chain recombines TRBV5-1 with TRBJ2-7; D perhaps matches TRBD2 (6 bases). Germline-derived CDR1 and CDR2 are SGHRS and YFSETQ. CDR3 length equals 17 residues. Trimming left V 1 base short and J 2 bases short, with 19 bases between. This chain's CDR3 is CASSLMGLTRSTYEQYF. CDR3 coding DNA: TGCGCCAGCAGCTTGATGGGATTGACTAGGTCAACCTACGAGCAGTACTTC. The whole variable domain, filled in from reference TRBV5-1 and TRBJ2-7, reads KAGVTQTPRYLIKTRGQQVTLSCSPISGHRSVSWYQQTPGQGLQFLFEYFSETQRNKGNFPGRFSGRQFSNSRSEMNVSTLELGDSALYLCASSLMGLTRSTYEQYFGPGTRLTVT.

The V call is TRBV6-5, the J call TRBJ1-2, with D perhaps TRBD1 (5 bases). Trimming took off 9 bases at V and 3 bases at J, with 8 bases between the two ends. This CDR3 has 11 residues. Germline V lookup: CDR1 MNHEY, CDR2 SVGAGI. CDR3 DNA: TGTGCCAGTACGGGGGACTATGGCTACACCTTC. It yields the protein CASTGDYGYTF.

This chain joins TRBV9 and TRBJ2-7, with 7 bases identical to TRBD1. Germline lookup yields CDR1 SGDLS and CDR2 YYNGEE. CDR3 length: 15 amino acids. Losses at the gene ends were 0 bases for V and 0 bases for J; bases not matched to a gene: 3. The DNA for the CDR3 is TGTGCCAGCAGCGTAGGACCAGGGGGCTCCTACGAGCAGTACTTC. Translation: CASSVGPGGSYEQYF.

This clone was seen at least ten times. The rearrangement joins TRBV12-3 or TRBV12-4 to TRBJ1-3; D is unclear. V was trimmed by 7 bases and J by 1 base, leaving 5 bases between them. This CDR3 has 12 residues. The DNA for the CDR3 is TGTGCCAGCACGGTTTCTGGAAACACCATATATTTT. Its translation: CASTVSGNTIYF.

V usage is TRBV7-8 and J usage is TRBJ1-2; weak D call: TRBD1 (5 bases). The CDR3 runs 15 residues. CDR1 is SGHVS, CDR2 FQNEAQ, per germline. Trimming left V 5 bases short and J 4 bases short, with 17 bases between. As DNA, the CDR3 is TGTGCCAGCAGCCGAAACATGGACACCACCTATGGCTACACCTTC. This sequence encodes CASSRNMDTTYGYTF.

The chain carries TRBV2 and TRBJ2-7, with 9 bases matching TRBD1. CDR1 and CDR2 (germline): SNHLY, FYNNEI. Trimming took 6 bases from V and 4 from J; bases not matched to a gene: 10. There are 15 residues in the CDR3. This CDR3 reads CASREGGTGRYEQYF. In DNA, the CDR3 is TGTGCCAGCAGGGAGGGCGGGACAGGGCGGTACGAGCAGTACTTC.

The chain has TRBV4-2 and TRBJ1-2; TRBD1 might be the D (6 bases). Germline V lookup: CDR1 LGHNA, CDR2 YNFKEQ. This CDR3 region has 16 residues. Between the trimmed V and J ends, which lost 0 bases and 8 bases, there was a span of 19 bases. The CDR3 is CASSQDGGDTTFGYTF. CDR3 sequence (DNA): TGTGCCAGCAGCCAAGATGGTGGGGACACAACGTTCGGCTACACCTTC.

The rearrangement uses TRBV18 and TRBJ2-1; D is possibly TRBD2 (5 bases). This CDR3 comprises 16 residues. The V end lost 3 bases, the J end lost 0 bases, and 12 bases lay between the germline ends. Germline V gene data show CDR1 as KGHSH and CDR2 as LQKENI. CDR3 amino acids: CASSPDLQSSYNEQFF. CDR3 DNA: TGTGCCAGCTCACCGGACTTACAGAGCTCCTACAATGAGCAGTTCTTC.

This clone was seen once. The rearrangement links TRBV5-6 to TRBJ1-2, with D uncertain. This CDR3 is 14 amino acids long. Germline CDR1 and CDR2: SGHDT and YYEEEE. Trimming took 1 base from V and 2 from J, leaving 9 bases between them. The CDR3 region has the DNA TGTGCCAGCAGCTTGCCTCTTTTAAACTATGGCTACACCTTC. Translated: CASSLPLLNYGYTF.

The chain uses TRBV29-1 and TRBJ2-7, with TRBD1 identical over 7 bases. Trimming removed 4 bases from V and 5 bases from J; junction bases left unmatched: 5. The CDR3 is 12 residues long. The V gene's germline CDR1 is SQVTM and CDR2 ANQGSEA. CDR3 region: CSVGNRGNEQYF. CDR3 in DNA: TGCAGCGTTGGAAACAGGGGCAACGAGCAGTACTTC.

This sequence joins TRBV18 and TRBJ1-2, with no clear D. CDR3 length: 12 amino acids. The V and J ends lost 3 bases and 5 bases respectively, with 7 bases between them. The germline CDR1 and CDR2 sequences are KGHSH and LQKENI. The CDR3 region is CASSPQEYGYTF. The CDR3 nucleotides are TGTGCCAGCTCACCTCAGGAATATGGCTACACCTTC.